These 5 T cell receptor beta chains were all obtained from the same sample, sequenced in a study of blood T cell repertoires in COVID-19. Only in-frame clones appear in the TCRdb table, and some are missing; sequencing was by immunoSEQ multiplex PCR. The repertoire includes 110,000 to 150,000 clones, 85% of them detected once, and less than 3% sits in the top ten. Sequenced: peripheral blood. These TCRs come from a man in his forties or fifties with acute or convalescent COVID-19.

In DNA, the CDR3 is TGTGCCAGCAGCTCTAAACAGGGGGGAAATGAAAAACTGTTTTTT. Translation: CASSSKQGGNEKLFF. V gene TRBV7-2 combines with J gene TRBJ1-4, with 8 bases identical to TRBD1. Losses at the gene ends were 4 bases for V and 5 bases for J; bases not matched to a gene: 6. The length of the CDR3 is 15 residues. Germline V gene sequence: CDR1 SGHTA, CDR2 FQGNSA.

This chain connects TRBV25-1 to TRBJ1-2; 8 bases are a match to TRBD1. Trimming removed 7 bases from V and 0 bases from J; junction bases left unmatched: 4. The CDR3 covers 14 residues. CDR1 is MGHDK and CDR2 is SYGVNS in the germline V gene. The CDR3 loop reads CASNGQGANYGYTF. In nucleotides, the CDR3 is TGTGCCAGCAACGGACAGGGAGCTAACTATGGCTACACCTTC.

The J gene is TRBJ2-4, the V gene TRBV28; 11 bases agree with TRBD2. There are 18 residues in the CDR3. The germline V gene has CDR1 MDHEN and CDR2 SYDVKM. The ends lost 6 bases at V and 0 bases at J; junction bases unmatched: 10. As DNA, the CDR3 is TGTGCCAGCAGCTTAGCGGGAGGGATAAAGCAAGCCAAAAACATTCAGTACTTC. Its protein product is CASSLAGGIKQAKNIQYF.

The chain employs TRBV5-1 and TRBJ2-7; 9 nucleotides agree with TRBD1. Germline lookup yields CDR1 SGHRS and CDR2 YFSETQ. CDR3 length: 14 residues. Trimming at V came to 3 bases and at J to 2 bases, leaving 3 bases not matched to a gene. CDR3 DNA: TGCGCCAGCAGCTCCGGGACAGGGCCCTACGAGCAGTACTTC. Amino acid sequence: CASSSGTGPYEQYF.

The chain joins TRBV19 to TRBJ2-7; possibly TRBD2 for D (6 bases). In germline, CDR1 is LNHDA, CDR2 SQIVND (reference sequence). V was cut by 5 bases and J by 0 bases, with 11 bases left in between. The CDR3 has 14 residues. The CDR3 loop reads CASSGRLDSYEQYF. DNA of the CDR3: TGTGCCAGTAGTGGGCGACTAGACTCCTACGAGCAGTACTTC.